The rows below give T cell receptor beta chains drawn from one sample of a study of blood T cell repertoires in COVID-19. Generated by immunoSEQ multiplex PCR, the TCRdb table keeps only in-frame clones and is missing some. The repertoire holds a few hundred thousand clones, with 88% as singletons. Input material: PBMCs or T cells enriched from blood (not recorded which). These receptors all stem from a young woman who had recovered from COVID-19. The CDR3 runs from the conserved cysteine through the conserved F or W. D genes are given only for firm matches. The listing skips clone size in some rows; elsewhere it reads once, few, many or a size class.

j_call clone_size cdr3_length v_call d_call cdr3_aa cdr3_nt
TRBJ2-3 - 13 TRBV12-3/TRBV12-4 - CASRGAGTDTQYF TGTGCCAGCAGGGGCGCAGGAACAGATACGCAGTATTTT
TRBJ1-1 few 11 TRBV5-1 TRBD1 CASRGTGDAFF TGCGCCAGCAGGGGGACAGGGGATGCTTTCTTT
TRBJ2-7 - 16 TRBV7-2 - CASSLVLGALSYEQYF TGTGCCAGCAGCTTAGTCCTAGGCGCTCTCTCCTACGAGCAGTACTTC
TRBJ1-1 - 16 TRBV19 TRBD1 CASSTVGQTMNTEAFF TGTGCCAGTAGTACCGTGGGACAGACTATGAACACTGAAGCTTTCTTT
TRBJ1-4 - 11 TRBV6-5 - CASRKSLELFF TGTGCCAGCAGGAAGAGTTTGGAACTGTTTTTT
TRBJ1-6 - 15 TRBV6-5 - CASSRGGRGNSPLHF TGTGCCAGCAGCCGGGGGGGCAGGGGTAATTCACCCCTCCACTTT
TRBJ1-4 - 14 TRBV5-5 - CASSSDTPNEKLFF TGTGCCAGCAGCTCGGACACCCCTAATGAAAAACTGTTTTTT
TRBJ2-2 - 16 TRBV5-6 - CASSPGHADYTGELFF TGTGCCAGCAGCCCGGGACACGCGGATTACACCGGGGAGCTGTTTTTT
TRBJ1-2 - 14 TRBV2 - CASSEGRTNYGYTF TGTGCCAGCAGTGAGGGCAGAACTAACTATGGCTACACCTTC
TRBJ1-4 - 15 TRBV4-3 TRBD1 CASSQDLGQPEKLFF TGCGCCAGCAGCCAAGATCTGGGACAGCCTGAAAAACTGTTTTTT
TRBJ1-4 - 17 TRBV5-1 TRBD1 CASSLGRGQGAVEKLFF TGCGCCAGCAGCTTGGGTCGGGGTCAGGGGGCGGTCGAAAAACTGTTTTTT
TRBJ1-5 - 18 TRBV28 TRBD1 CASSFRLGRGRGNQPQHF TGTGCCAGCAGTTTCAGGCTTGGAAGGGGGCGCGGCAATCAGCCCCAGCATTTT
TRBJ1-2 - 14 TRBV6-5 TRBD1 CASRPPGQGIRYTF TGTGCCAGCAGGCCTCCGGGACAGGGGATACGGTACACCTTC
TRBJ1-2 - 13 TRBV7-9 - CASSGRDNYGYTF TGTGCCAGCAGCGGGAGGGATAACTATGGCTACACCTTC
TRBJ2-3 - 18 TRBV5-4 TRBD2 CASSLLLAGAFSTDTQYF TGTGCCAGCAGCTTGCTGCTAGCGGGGGCCTTTAGCACAGATACGCAGTATTTT
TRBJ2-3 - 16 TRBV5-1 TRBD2 CASSRTSGGDTDTQYF TGCGCCAGCAGCCGGACTAGCGGGGGGGATACAGATACGCAGTATTTT
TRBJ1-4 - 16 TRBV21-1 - CASSKGQEATNEKLFF TGTGCCAGCAGCAAAGGACAGGAGGCAACTAATGAAAAACTGTTTTTT
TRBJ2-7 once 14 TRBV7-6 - CASSFPAGFYEQYF TGTGCCAGCAGCTTCCCGGCGGGATTCTACGAGCAGTACTTC
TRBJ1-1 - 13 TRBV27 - CASSLTGSTEAFF TGTGCCAGCAGTTTAACAGGGAGCACTGAAGCTTTCTTT
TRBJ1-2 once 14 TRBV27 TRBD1 CASSAGGYRDGYTF TGTGCCAGCAGCGCAGGGGGCTATCGGGATGGCTACACCTTC
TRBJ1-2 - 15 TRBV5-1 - CASTRDFSTSYGYTF TGCGCCAGCACCCGCGACTTTTCTACAAGCTATGGCTACACCTTC
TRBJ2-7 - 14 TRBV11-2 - CASSLLALTYEQYF TGTGCCAGCAGCCTCCTAGCTCTAACCTACGAGCAGTACTTC
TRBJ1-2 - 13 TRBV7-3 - CASSFDRNYGYTF TGTGCCAGCAGCTTTGACAGGAACTATGGCTACACCTTC
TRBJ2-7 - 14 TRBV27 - CASSLQQTNNEQYF TGTGCCAGCAGTTTACAACAAACGAACAACGAGCAGTACTTC
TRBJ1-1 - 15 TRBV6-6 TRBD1 CASSGRQGGGTEAFF TGTGCCAGCAGTGGCAGACAGGGGGGGGGAACTGAAGCTTTCTTT
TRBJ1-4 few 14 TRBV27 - CASRTGMANEKLFF TGTGCCAGCAGGACGGGGATGGCTAATGAAAAACTGTTTTTT
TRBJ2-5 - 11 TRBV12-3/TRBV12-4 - CASSRLETQYF TGTGCCAGCAGTCGTTTAGAGACCCAGTACTTC
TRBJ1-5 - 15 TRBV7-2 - CASSLVSGSNQPQHF TGTGCCAGCAGCTTAGTCTCGGGGTCAAATCAGCCCCAGCATTTT
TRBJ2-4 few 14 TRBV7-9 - CASSPPGQKNIQYF TGTGCCAGCAGTCCTCCGGGACAAAAAAACATTCAGTACTTC
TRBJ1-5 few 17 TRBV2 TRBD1 CASSPIQGFIGNQPQHF TGTGCCAGCAGTCCTATACAGGGGTTTATAGGCAATCAGCCCCAGCATTTT
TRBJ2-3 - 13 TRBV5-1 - CASSLGGVDTQYF TGCGCCAGCAGCTTGGGAGGTGTAGATACGCAGTATTTT
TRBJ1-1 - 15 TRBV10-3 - CAISLSGHRDTEAFF TGTGCCATCAGCCTATCGGGACATCGAGATACTGAAGCTTTCTTT
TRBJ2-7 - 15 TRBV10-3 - CAISEEQGSRYEQYF TGTGCCATCAGTGAGGAACAGGGATCCAGATACGAGCAGTACTTC
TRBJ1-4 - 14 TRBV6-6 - CASKQGGPNEKLFF TGTGCCAGCAAGCAGGGTGGGCCTAATGAAAAACTGTTTTTT
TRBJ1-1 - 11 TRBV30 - CAWSGPTEAFF TGTGCCTGGAGTGGGCCCACTGAAGCTTTCTTT
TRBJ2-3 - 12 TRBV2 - CATGVEVGTQYF TGTGCCACTGGGGTGGAGGTCGGTACGCAGTATTTT
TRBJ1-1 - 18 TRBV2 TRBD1 CASSDSDRAWGVNTEAFF TGTGCCAGCAGTGATTCGGACAGGGCCTGGGGGGTGAACACTGAAGCTTTCTTT
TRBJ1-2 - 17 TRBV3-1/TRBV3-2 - CASSQVPFADGLYGYTF TGTGCCAGCAGCCAAGTCCCCTTCGCGGACGGACTCTATGGCTACACCTTC
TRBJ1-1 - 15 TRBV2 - CASSEAAGMNTEAFF TGTGCCAGCAGTGAAGCAGCGGGAATGAACACTGAAGCTTTCTTT
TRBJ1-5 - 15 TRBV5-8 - CASSLFESGNQPQHF TGTGCCAGCAGCTTGTTCGAGAGTGGCAATCAGCCCCAGCATTTT
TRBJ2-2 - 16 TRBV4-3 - CASSQYNRAGTGELFF TGCGCCAGCAGCCAATACAACAGGGCGGGCACCGGGGAGCTGTTTTTT
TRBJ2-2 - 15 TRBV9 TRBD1 CASSVAQGVTGELFF TGTGCCAGCAGCGTAGCACAGGGGGTCACCGGGGAGCTGTTTTTT
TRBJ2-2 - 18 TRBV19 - CASVFSMGSRANTGELFF TGTGCCAGTGTATTTTCTATGGGCTCCCGAGCGAACACCGGGGAGCTGTTTTTT
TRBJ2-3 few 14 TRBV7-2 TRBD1 CASSAGTGSNTQYF TGTGCCAGCAGCGCGGGGACAGGGTCAAATACGCAGTATTTT
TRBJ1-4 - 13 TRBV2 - CASGGTASGKLFF TGTGCCAGCGGTGGGACCGCCAGCGGAAAACTGTTTTTT
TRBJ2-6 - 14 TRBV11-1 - CAIGGLSGANVLTF TGTGCCATCGGAGGGCTCTCTGGGGCCAACGTCCTGACTTTC
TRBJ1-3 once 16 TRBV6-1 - CASSEGLGGSGNTIYF TGTGCCAGCAGTGAAGGATTGGGGGGCTCTGGAAACACCATATATTTT
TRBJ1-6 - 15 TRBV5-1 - CASSPQGIENSPLHF TGCGCCAGCAGCCCACAGGGAATCGAGAATTCACCCCTCCACTTT
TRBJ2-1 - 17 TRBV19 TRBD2 CASSIELAGGAYNEQFF TGTGCCAGTAGTATAGAACTAGCGGGGGGGGCCTACAATGAGCAGTTCTTC
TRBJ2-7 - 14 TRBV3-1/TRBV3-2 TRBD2 CASSQDSGGAQQYF TGTGCCAGCAGCCAAGACAGCGGGGGGGCCCAGCAGTACTTC
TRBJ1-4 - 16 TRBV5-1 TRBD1 CASRTGQGATNEKLFF TGCGCCAGCAGGACCGGACAGGGGGCGACTAATGAAAAACTGTTTTTT
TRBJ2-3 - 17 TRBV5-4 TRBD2 CASTVLTSGPSTDTQYF TGTGCCAGCACCGTCTTAACTAGCGGACCTAGCACAGATACGCAGTATTTT
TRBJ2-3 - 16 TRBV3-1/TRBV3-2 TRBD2 CASSQEISGGSDTQYF TGTGCCAGCAGCCAAGAGATCAGCGGGGGGTCGGATACGCAGTATTTT